The TCR beta chain described here comes from a study of T cell responses to AZD1222 COVID-19 vaccine. CDR3 length equals 15 residues. Per the germline V gene, CDR1 is KGHSH and CDR2 is LQKENI. Trimming cost V 0 bases and J 3 bases, with 9 bases left between them. Sequenced by immunoSEQ multiplex PCR; TCRdb stores in-frame clones only, minus some. This table holds fewer than 200,000 clones, roughly 92% found once. The table lists this clone with a count of one. This chain uses TRBV18 with TRBJ2-1, with D perhaps given as TRBD1 or TRBD2 (5 bases each). This sequence originates from an adult in good health. The source material was peripheral blood, sampled on day 0 of AZD1222 vaccination. This CDR3 reads CASSPPGTLYNEQFF. CDR3 sequence (DNA): TGTGCCAGCTCACCACCGGGGACCCTCTACAATGAGCAGTTCTTC. Full variable domain (missing parts from reference TRBV18 and TRBJ2-1): NAGVMQNPRHLVRRRGQEARLRCSPMKGHSHVYWYRQLPEEGLKFMVYLQKENIIDESGMPKERFSAEFPKEGPSILRIQQVVRGDSAAYFCASSPPGTLYNEQFFGPGTRLTVL.